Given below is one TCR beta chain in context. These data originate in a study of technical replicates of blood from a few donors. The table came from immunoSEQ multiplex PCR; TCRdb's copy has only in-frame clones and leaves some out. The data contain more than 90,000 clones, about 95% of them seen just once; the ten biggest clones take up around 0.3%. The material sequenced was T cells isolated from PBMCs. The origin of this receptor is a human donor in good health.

CDR3 in DNA: TGTGCCAGTAGTACCCTCGGACAGGGAGGATGGGGCACTGAAGCTTTCTTT. Its protein is CASSTLGQGGWGTEAFF. The chain recombines TRBV19 with TRBJ1-1, with TRBD1 matching 8 bases. Trimming at V came to 4 bases and at J to 4 bases, leaving 14 bases not matched to a gene. Germline assignment: CDR1 LNHDA and CDR2 SQIVND (reference sequence). The CDR3 loop spans 17 amino acids.